The 7 T cell receptor beta chains listed next were all sequenced from one sample in a study of CD8 T cells in Susac syndrome. Random hexamers were used to reverse transcribe about 0.5 to 1 ug of RNA. From the immunoSEQ multiplex PCR reads, TCRdb called clonotypes with MiXCR, one entry per CDR3 protein. The sample holds 80,000 to 90,000 distinct CDR3 sequences, 95% seen once. Sequenced material: CD8+ T cells from PBMCs. These receptors originate from a human donor with Susac syndrome.

The count of this clonotype is one. The V gene is TRBV4-2, the J gene TRBJ2-1; TRBD2 agrees at 11 bases. Germline-derived CDR1 and CDR2 are LGHNA and YNFKEQ. Germline trimming cut 0 bases from V and 4 bases from J; bases unmatched to any gene: 8. The CDR3 is 18 residues long. The CDR3 reads CASSQDSLAGGLYNEQFF. DNA of the CDR3: TGTGCCAGCAGCCAAGATTCTCTAGCGGGAGGCCTTTACAATGAGCAGTTCTTC.

The chain links TRBV4-1 to TRBJ2-1; tentative D call: TRBD2 (6 bases). The CDR3 loop spans 12 amino acids. V was shortened by 1 base and J by 14 bases, with 12 bases between the two germline ends. Germline CDR1 MGHRA, CDR2 YSYEKL. The CDR3 DNA is TGCGCCAGCAGCCAAGGGGGCGGGAATAAGTTCTTC. Translation: CASSQGGGNKFF.

The chain joins TRBV4-1 to TRBJ2-7, with TRBD2 as a possible D gene (5 bases). Trimming cost V 0 bases and J 2 bases, with 11 bases left between them. This CDR3 comprises 15 residues. Germline CDR1 MGHRA, CDR2 YSYEKL. CDR3 bases: TGCGCCAGCAGCCAAGATAGGAGCGGAGCCTACGAGCAGTACTTC. It codes for CASSQDRSGAYEQYF.

V and J are TRBV29-1 and TRBJ1-2; no firm D call. Trimming shortened V by 7 bases and J by 4 bases, and 13 bases separated the two germline ends. The germline V gene has CDR1 SQVTM and CDR2 ANQGSEA. The CDR3 contains 12 residues. CDR3 protein: CSAGLGGYGYTF. The CDR3 region has the DNA TGCAGCGCCGGACTGGGCGGCTATGGCTACACCTTC.

The J gene is TRBJ2-7, the V gene TRBV6-2 or TRBV6-3; 9 positions match TRBD1. CDR3 length equals 13 residues. The ends lost 5 bases at V and 13 bases at J; junction bases unmatched: 12. In germline, CDR1 is MNHEY, CDR2 SVGEGT. The CDR3 region is CASSPSRDRDLYF. CDR3 in DNA: TGTGCCAGCAGTCCTTCGAGGGACAGGGATCTTTACTTC.

The V call is TRBV7-8, the J call TRBJ2-7; tentative D call: TRBD1 (5 bases). The CDR3 is made up of 15 amino acids. Germline lookup yields CDR1 SGHVS and CDR2 FQNEAQ. V lost 0 bases and J lost 1, with 10 bases in between. DNA of the CDR3: TGTGCCAGCAGCTTAGCCCGACAGCCTTCCTACGAGCAGTACTTC. Translating it yields CASSLARQPSYEQYF.

The V gene is TRBV4-1, the J gene TRBJ2-1; 7 positions match TRBD1. The ends lost 1 base at V and 10 bases at J; junction bases unmatched: 4. From germline, CDR1 is MGHRA and CDR2 YSYEKL. This CDR3 has 13 residues. The DNA for the CDR3 is TGCGCCAGCAGCCAAGTCCCAGGGGGAGAGCAGTTCTTC. It yields the protein CASSQVPGGEQFF.